The 18 T cell receptor beta chains below were found in one sample sequenced in a study of shared clonotypes between healthy human individuals. Naive CD8 cells lacked CD45RO and underwent positive selection for CCR7, leaving out terminally differentiated effector memory CD45RA+ cells. Clones were sequenced by immunoSEQ multiplex PCR, and TCRdb holds only the in-frame ones, with some missing. Of about 2,200,000 clones in the sample, around 93% were seen once. The source material was naive CD8+ T cells from PBMCs. The origin of the receptors is a man between 18 and 29 years old in good health. Some clones in this sample may be carry-over from other donors' samples.

V is TRBV7-6 and J is TRBJ2-2, with 9 bases that match TRBD2. This CDR3 has 18 amino acids. Per germline, CDR1 SGHVS and CDR2 FNYEAQ. With 4 bases clipped from V and 5 bases from J, the junction kept 14 bases outside the gene matches. This CDR3 reads CASSSVWGGRADTGELFF. The CDR3 region has the DNA TGTGCCAGCAGCTCGGTTTGGGGCGGGAGGGCCGATACCGGGGAGCTGTTTTTT.

The chain joins TRBV7-3 to TRBJ1-2; D unresolved. The germline gives CDR1 SGHTA, CDR2 FQGTGA. This CDR3 region has 14 residues. Trimming removed 5 bases at V and 4 bases at J, with 14 bases between. The CDR3 DNA follows: TGTGCCAGCAGCCCCACTCCCGGCAGCTATGGCTACACCTTC. Translation gives CASSPTPGSYGYTF.

V gene TRBV27 combines with J gene TRBJ2-2; 10 bases match TRBD2. The CDR3 is 16 amino acids. Germline V gives CDR1 MNHEY, CDR2 SMNVEV (reference sequence). The J segment lost 4 bases and the V segment lost 6 bases, leaving 8 bases of the junction unmatched. The CDR3 loop reads CASSPSSGSITGELFF. CDR3 DNA sequence: TGTGCCAGCAGCCCATCTAGCGGGAGTATCACCGGGGAGCTGTTTTTT.

This chain joins TRBV7-8 and TRBJ2-5, with 7 bases fitting TRBD1. The ends lost 1 base at V and 1 base at J; junction bases unmatched: 0. The V gene's germline CDR1 is SGHVS and CDR2 FQNEAQ. The CDR3 totals 14 residues. CDR3: CASSLGDSQETQYF. The CDR3 coding sequence is TGTGCCAGCAGCTTAGGGGACAGCCAAGAGACCCAGTACTTC.

The chain employs TRBV9 and TRBJ2-1; D ambiguous. The CDR3 extends over 17 amino acids. With 4 bases removed from V and 1 base from J, the gap between germline ends came to 18 bases. In germline, CDR1 is SGDLS, CDR2 YYNGEE. CDR3 region: CASSIRPIIASYNEQFF. DNA of the CDR3: TGTGCCAGCAGCATCCGACCGATAATAGCTTCCTACAATGAGCAGTTCTTC.

This chain links TRBV29-1 with TRBJ2-3, with D uncertain. V lost 4 bases and J lost 6, with 17 bases in between. The CDR3 runs to 14 residues. Germline V gene lookup returns CDR1 SQVTM and CDR2 ANQGSEA. This CDR3 is CSVVEHNRKDTQYF. DNA for the CDR3: TGCAGCGTTGTGGAACACAACCGTAAGGATACGCAGTATTTT.

This sequence joins TRBV9 and TRBJ1-1; D is undetermined. CDR3 length: 15 amino acids. V dropped 0 bases and J dropped 3 bases, with 12 bases sitting between them. Germline V gene lookup returns CDR1 SGDLS and CDR2 YYNGEE. The CDR3 DNA sequence: TGTGCCAGCAGCGTAGCTAGGGAATCCCACACTGAAGCTTTCTTT. The encoded protein is CASSVARESHTEAFF.

The chain employs TRBV16 and TRBJ2-1; D not certain. In germline, CDR1 is KGHSY, CDR2 FQNENV. V lost 1 base to trimming and J lost 9 bases, with 7 bases between them. The CDR3 totals 12 residues. CDR3 DNA: TGTGCCAGCAGCCAATTCACGACTGAGCAGTTCTTC. Translated: CASSQFTTEQFF.

The CDR3 coding sequence is TGTGCCAGCAGCGCCTCCGTGGACAGGGGAACAGATACGCAGTATTTT. Amino acid sequence: CASSASVDRGTDTQYF. V is TRBV9 and J is TRBJ2-3; 9 bases map to TRBD1. The germline CDR1 and CDR2 sequences are SGDLS and YYNGEE. The CDR3 loop spans 16 amino acids. Unmatched junction bases numbered 8, after V lost 3 bases and J lost 3 bases.

The chain has TRBV7-6 and TRBJ2-5, with a tentative D call TRBD1 (7 bases). Germline CDR1 SGHVS, CDR2 FNYEAQ. This CDR3 spans 15 amino acids. Trimming left V 5 bases short and J 5 bases short, with 18 bases between. The CDR3 is CASSPGQGGAETQYF. In DNA, the CDR3 is TGTGCCAGCAGCCCCGGGCAGGGGGGCGCTGAGACCCAGTACTTC.

This clone has just one count. This sequence joins TRBV15 and TRBJ2-1, with 8 bases that match TRBD1. The CDR3 extends over 16 amino acids. V shed 8 bases and J 12 bases; nucleotides not matched to a gene: 21. Germline assignment: CDR1 LNHNV and CDR2 YYDKDF (reference sequence). The DNA of the CDR3 is TGTGCCACCGCAAGCACGATTGGACAGGGATATTTTGTGCAGTTCTTC. Its protein is CATASTIGQGYFVQFF.

The gene calls are TRBV27 and TRBJ1-2; D gene uncertain. Germline-derived CDR1 and CDR2 are MNHEY and SMNVEV (reference sequence). CDR3 length equals 14 residues. Trimming stripped 6 bases from V and 3 bases from J, with 14 bases between. As DNA, the CDR3 is TGTGCCAGCAGCCCCCGTCTCCCGGACTATGGCTACACCTTC. Translation gives CASSPRLPDYGYTF.

The V gene is TRBV11-2, the J gene TRBJ2-3; D not certain. CDR3 length: 15 residues. The germline V gene encodes CDR1 SGHAT and CDR2 FQNNGV. Trimming removed 5 bases at V and 2 bases at J, with 14 bases between. The CDR3 bases are TGTGCCAGCAGCCCACGCCGGAAAAACACAGATACGCAGTATTTT. It encodes CASSPRRKNTDTQYF.

The chain has TRBV27 and TRBJ1-5, with 7 bases fitting TRBD1. Per germline, CDR1 MNHEY and CDR2 SMNVEV (reference sequence). V was pared by 2 bases and J by 7 bases, with 11 bases of the junction left unmatched. There are 16 residues in the CDR3. This CDR3 reads CASSLRGPGTGQPQHF. CDR3 bases: TGTGCCAGCAGTTTAAGGGGGCCGGGGACGGGGCAGCCCCAGCATTTT.

The V and J genes are TRBV5-1 and TRBJ2-7; 7 bases map to TRBD1. Trimming cost V 3 bases and J 2 bases; bases outside gene matches: 5. This CDR3 spans 14 amino acids. CDR1 and CDR2 (germline): SGHRS, YFSETQ. The CDR3 sequence is CASSSGTATYEQYF. In nucleotides, the CDR3 is TGCGCCAGCAGCTCCGGGACAGCAACCTACGAGCAGTACTTC. Using reference TRBV5-1 and TRBJ2-7 for the parts outside the CDR3, the full variable domain is KAGVTQTPRYLIKTRGQQVTLSCSPISGHRSVSWYQQTPGQGLQFLFEYFSETQRNKGNFPGRFSGRQFSNSRSEMNVSTLELGDSALYLCASSSGTATYEQYFGPGTRLTVT.

This chain links TRBV11-2 with TRBJ2-7, with 7 positions matching TRBD1. V lost 6 bases, J lost 6 bases, and 5 bases stayed unmatched. CDR3 size: 12 residues. The germline V gene encodes CDR1 SGHAT and CDR2 FQNNGV. This CDR3 reads CASSQTGSEQYF. The CDR3 DNA is TGTGCCAGCAGTCAGACAGGGAGCGAGCAGTACTTC. Full variable domain (outside the CDR3, taken from reference TRBV11-2 and TRBJ2-7): EAGVAQSPRYKIIEKRQSVAFWCNPISGHATLYWYQQILGQGPKLLIQFQNNGVVDDSQLPKDRFSAERLKGVDSTLKIQPAKLEDSAVYLCASSQTGSEQYFGPGTRLTVT.

The V gene is TRBV28, the J gene TRBJ2-5; D is undetermined. Germline-derived CDR1 and CDR2 are MDHEN and SYDVKM. Trimming shortened V by 2 bases and J by 2 bases, and 12 bases separated the two germline ends. The CDR3 is 15 amino acids. The CDR3 is CASSLRKGRQETQYF. CDR3 nucleotide sequence: TGTGCCAGCAGTTTACGGAAGGGAAGGCAAGAGACCCAGTACTTC.

This chain connects TRBV19 to TRBJ2-7; a weak D match, TRBD1 (6 bases). Germline V gives CDR1 LNHDA, CDR2 SQIVND (reference sequence). The CDR3 sequence is 14 residues long. V was trimmed by 3 bases and J by 4 bases, leaving 13 bases between them. The CDR3 here is CASSIQGRDYEQYF. CDR3 DNA: TGTGCCAGTAGTATCCAGGGGCGCGATTACGAGCAGTACTTC.